Listed here is a single T cell receptor (beta chain). Its antigen remains unknown. The sample belongs to a study of vaccination effects on CD4 cells after COVID-19. Study-level results: Marked contraction was observed in infection-induced and vaccine-induced clones late after vaccination. In the study, convalescent patients were few, and early post-infection timepoints were absent.

TCRdb keeps only in-frame clones here, not all; method: immunoSEQ multiplex PCR. The repertoire holds 55,000 to 65,000 clones, roughly 79% seen once, with 2.5% in the top ten. Viral peptide pool expansion of antigen-specific CD4+ T cells preceded sequencing in the ViraFEST assay. Cells that had been cultured for approximately ten days were the source of isolated CD4+ T cells. CDR1 and CDR2 from the germline V gene are SGHRS and YFSETQ. This CDR3 region has 15 residues. V lost 3 bases, J lost 7 bases, and 8 bases stayed unmatched. The chain couples TRBV5-1 to TRBJ1-3, with TRBD1 matching 9 bases. Source: CD4+ T cells from PBMCs cultured with HCoV-229E spike peptides, taken before COVID-19 vaccination. This clonotype was sampled from a human donor who received a COVID-19 vaccine. The CDR3 sequence is CASSSDNRGLNTIYF. In DNA form, the CDR3 reads TGCGCCAGCAGCTCGGATAACAGGGGGCTGAACACCATATATTTT.